One sample yielded the 2 T cell receptor beta chains listed below, sequenced in a study of T cell changes during pregnancy in multiple sclerosis. TCRdb's table, derived via immunoSEQ multiplex PCR, lists solely in-frame clones and lacks some. Of approximately 47,000 clones in the sample, about 93% are singletons; the top ten hold 0.4% to 0.6%. The sequenced sample was CD4+ T cells from peripheral blood mononuclear cells, obtained in the first trimester of pregnancy. The receptors shown here come from a female donor with multiple sclerosis, enrolled in a pregnancy study.

The chain has TRBV6-1 and TRBJ1-4; 8 bases map to TRBD1. This CDR3 comprises 15 residues. V was clipped by 4 bases and J by 7 bases; unmatched bases: 8. CDR1 MNHNS and CDR2 SASEGT come from the germline V gene. Here the CDR3 DNA reads TGTGCCAGCAGTGCGAATCAGGGGGCGGGTGAAAAACTGTTTTTT. It encodes CASSANQGAGEKLFF.

The CDR3, as DNA: TGTGCCAGCAGGGGACACCCGGGACCTCAGCCCCAGCATTTT. It translates to CASRGHPGPQPQHF. The chain is built from TRBV5-5 and TRBJ1-5; perhaps TRBD1 as D (6 bases). The CDR3 is 14 residues long. Germline V gene data show CDR1 as SGHKS and CDR2 as YYEKEE (reference sequence). Trimming removed 5 bases at V and 6 bases at J, with 15 bases between.